This TCR beta chain derives from a study of blood T cell repertoires in COVID-19. The wider study: Acute-phase and convalescent COVID-19 samples originated in the United States, Italy and Spain. From T cells, B-cell-depleted T cells, or PBMCs came the material, which was cDNA or gDNA.

Original analysis: Estimated nucleated cell counts came from reference gene primer amplification. Only in-frame clones appear in the TCRdb table, and some are missing; sequencing was by immunoSEQ multiplex PCR. V and J calls and clone size follow that table, whereas D and trimming were derived from the DNA. The sample contains 68,000 or so clones, 91% of which appear only once. Seattle enrolled patients during active infection and tracked them longitudinally. CDR1 and CDR2 from the germline V gene are LNHDA and SQIVND (reference sequence). The germline V and J ends were trimmed by 7 bases and 1 base, with 15 bases remaining between them. The CDR3 consists of 15 residues.

Material for sequencing was peripheral blood. This clonotype was obtained from a man aged 35 to 55 with COVID-19, enrolled during active disease. The J gene is TRBJ2-3, the V gene TRBV19, with D tentatively TRBD1 (6 bases). CDR3 amino acids: CASTQGLRGTDTQYF. In DNA, the CDR3 is TGTGCCAGTACCCAGGGGCTGCGCGGCACAGATACGCAGTATTTT.